One T cell receptor beta chain is described in this entry. The data are from a study of blood T cell repertoires in COVID-19. Some clones are missing from TCRdb's copy, which holds only in-frame ones; the method was immunoSEQ multiplex PCR. The sample yields tens of thousands of clones, roughly four fifths seen once. The CDR3 loop spans 14 amino acids. The V end lost 0 bases, the J end lost 3 bases, and 9 bases lay between the germline ends. Looked up from germline, CDR1 is SGHRS and CDR2 is YFSETQ. Sequenced: peripheral blood. The clonotype comes from a human donor in a cohort sampled during active or convalescent COVID-19. V gene TRBV5-1 combines with J gene TRBJ1-1, with TRBD1 as a possible D gene (6 bases). This CDR3 reads CASSLVTGYTEAFF. In DNA form, the CDR3 reads TGCGCCAGCAGCTTGGTAACAGGGTACACTGAAGCTTTCTTT.